The clone carrying this T cell receptor beta chain was seen more than once but under ten times. Its antigen is not identified. The protocol was immunoSEQ multiplex PCR, while the TCRdb copy is restricted to in-frame clones and leaves out a portion. The sample lists under 140,000 clones, approximately 90% occurring once. CDR1 and CDR2 (germline): SGHVS, FQNEAQ. The V segment lost 2 bases and the J segment 0 bases; nucleotides outside the gene matches: 7. The CDR3 has 18 amino acids. The entry originates in a study of cytomegalovirus exposure and HLA in healthy donors. The overall study: A subsequent analysis stated that the approximately 120 validation repertoires were run on the same platform as the approximately 610 first-cohort repertoires. Study results and caveats: Subsequent analysis revealed that first-cohort TCR clusters tended to co-occur in the roughly 120 validation repertoires. A few of the chains that were CMV-associated were confirmed in vitro to be specific for CMV antigens. The classifier reportedly diagnosed cytomegalovirus status with high specificity and sensitivity.

The receptor was isolated from a woman in her thirties in good health and CMV-seropositive. The gene calls are TRBV7-8 and TRBJ2-3; 11 bases are shared with TRBD1. The sample taken for sequencing was PBMCs. CDR3 residues: CASSLSGTGGESTDTQYF. In DNA, the CDR3 is TGTGCCAGCAGCTTATCCGGGACAGGGGGAGAAAGCACAGATACGCAGTATTTT.